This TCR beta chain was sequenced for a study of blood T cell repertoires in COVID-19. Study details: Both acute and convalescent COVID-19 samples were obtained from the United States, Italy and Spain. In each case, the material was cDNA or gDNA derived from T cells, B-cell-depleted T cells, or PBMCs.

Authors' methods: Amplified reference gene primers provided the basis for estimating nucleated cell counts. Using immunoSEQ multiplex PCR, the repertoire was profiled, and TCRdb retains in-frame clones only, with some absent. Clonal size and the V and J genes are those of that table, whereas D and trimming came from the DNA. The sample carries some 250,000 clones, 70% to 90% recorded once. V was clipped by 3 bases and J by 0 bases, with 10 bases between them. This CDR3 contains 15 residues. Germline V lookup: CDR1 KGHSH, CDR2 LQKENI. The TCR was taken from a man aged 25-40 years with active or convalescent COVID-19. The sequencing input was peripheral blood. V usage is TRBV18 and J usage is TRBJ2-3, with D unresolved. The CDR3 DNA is TGTGCCAGCTCACCGCCTTCGAGAAGCACAGATACGCAGTATTTT. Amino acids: CASSPPSRSTDTQYF.